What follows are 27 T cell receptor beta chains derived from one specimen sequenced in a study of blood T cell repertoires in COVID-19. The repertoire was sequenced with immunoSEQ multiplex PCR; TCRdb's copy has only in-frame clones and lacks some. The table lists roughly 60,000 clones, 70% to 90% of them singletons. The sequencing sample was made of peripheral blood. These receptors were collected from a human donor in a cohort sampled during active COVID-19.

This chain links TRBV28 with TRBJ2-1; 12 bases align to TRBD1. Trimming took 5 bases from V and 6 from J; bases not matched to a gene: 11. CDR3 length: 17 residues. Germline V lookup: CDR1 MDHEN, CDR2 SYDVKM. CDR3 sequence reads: CASSPRDRGLTGNEQFF. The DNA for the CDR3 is TGTGCCAGCAGTCCCAGGGACAGGGGGCTCACAGGCAATGAGCAGTTCTTC.

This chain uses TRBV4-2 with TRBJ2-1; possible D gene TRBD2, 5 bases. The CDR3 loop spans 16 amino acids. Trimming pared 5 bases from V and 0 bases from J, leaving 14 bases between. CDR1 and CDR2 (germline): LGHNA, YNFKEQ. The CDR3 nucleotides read TGTGCCAGCAGCTCAGCGGTCCTGAGCTCCTACAATGAGCAGTTCTTC. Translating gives CASSSAVLSSYNEQFF.

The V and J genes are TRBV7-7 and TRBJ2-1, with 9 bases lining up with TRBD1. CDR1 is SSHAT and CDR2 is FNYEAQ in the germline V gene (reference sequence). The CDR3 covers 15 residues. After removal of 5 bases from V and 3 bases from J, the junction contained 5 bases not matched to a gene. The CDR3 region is CASSPGQGIYNEQFF. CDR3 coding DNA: TGTGCCAGCAGCCCCGGACAGGGGATCTACAATGAGCAGTTCTTC.

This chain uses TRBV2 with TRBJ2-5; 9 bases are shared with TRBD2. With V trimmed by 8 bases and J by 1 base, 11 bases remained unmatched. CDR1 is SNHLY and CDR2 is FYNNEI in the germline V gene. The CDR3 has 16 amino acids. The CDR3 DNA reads TGTGCCAGCGCTATCGGAGCGGGGGGATCCCAAGAGACCCAGTACTTC. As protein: CASAIGAGGSQETQYF.

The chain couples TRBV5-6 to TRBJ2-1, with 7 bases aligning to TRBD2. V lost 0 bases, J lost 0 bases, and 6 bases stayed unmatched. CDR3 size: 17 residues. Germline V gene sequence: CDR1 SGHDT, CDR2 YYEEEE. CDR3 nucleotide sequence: TGTGCCAGCAGCTTGGTGGCTAGCGGAAGCTCCTACAATGAGCAGTTCTTC. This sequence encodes CASSLVASGSSYNEQFF.

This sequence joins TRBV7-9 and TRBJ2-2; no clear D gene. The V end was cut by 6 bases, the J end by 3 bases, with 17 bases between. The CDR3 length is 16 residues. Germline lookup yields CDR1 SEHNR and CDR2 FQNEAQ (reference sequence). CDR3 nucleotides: TGTGCCAGCAGGATGGGCTCAGTTTGGGACACCGGGGAGCTGTTTTTT. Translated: CASRMGSVWDTGELFF.

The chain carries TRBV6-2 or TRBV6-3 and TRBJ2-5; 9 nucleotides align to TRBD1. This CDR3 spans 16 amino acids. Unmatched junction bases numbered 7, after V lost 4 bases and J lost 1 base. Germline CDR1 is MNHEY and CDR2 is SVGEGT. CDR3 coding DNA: TGTGCCAGCAGTTTGGGGACAGGGTTATTCCAAGAGACCCAGTACTTC. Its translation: CASSLGTGLFQETQYF.

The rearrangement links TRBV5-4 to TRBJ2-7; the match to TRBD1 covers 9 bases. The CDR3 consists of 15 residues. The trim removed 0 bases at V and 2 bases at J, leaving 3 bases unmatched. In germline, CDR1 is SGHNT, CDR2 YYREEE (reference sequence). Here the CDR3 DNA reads TGTGCCAGCAGCTTGGAGGGACAGGGTCCCTACGAGCAGTACTTC. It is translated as CASSLEGQGPYEQYF.

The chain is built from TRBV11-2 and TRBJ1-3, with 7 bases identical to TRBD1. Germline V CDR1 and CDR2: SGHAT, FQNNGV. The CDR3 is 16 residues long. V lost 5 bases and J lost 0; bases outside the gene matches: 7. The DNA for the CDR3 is TGTGCCAGCAGCGCGAGACAGGGCGTCTCTGGAAACACCATATATTTT. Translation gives CASSARQGVSGNTIYF.

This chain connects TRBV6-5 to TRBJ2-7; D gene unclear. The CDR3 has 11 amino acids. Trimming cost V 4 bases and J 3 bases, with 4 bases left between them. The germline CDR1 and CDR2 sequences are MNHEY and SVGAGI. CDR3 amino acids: CASSFHYEQYF. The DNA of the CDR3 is TGTGCCAGCAGTTTCCACTACGAGCAGTACTTC.

CDR3 DNA sequence: TGTGCCAGCAGCTTAGGGACAGGGTTTCGCGAGCAGTACTTC. Its translation is CASSLGTGFREQYF. The chain has TRBV7-2 and TRBJ2-7; 8 bases map to TRBD1. Germline CDR1 reads SGHTA; CDR2 reads FQGNSA. The ends lost 1 base at V and 6 bases at J; junction bases unmatched: 5. The CDR3 extends over 14 amino acids.

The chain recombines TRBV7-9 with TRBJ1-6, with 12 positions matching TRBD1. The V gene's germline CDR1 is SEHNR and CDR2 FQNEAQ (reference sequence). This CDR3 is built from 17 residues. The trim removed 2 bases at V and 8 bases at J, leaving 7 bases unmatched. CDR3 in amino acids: CASSLLGTGGLDSPLHF. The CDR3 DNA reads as TGTGCCAGCAGCTTACTAGGGACAGGGGGCTTGGATTCACCCCTCCACTTT.

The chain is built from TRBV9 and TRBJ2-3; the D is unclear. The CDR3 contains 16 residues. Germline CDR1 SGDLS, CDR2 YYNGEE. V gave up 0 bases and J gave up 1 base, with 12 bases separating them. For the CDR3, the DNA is TGTGCCAGCAGCGTAGGACCGGGTCCGGGCACAGATACGCAGTATTTT. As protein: CASSVGPGPGTDTQYF. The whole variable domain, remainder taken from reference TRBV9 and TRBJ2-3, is DSGVTQTPKHLITATGQRVTLRCSPRSGDLSVYWYQQSLDQGLQFLIQYYNGEERAKGNILERFSAQQFPDLHSELNLSSLELGDSALYFCASSVGPGPGTDTQYFGPGTRLTVL.

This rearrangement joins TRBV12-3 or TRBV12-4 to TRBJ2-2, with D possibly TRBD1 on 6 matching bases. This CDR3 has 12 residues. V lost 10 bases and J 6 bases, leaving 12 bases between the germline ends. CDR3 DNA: TGTGCCACCCTTGGGGGCCCCGGGGAGCTGTTTTTT. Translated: CATLGGPGELFF.

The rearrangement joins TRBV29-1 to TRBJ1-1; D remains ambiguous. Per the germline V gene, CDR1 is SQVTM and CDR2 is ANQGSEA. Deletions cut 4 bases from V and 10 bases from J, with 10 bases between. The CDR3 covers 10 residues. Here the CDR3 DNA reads TGCAGCGTTGTGGAGCGGGGAGCTTTCTTT. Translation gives CSVVERGAFF.

In DNA, the CDR3 is TGTGCCACCAGCAGAGAGCGGGGGATCAACGAGCAGTACTTC. Translated, it gives CATSRERGINEQYF. V usage is TRBV15 and J usage is TRBJ2-7, with 7 positions matching TRBD2. Germline CDR1 and CDR2: LNHNV and YYDKDF (reference sequence). There are 14 residues in the CDR3. Trimming at V came to 0 bases and at J to 5 bases, leaving 4 bases not matched to a gene.

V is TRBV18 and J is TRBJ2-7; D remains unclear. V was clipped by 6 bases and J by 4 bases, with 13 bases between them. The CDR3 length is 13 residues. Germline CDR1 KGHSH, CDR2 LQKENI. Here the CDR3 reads CASSANIHYEQYF. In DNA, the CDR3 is TGTGCCAGCTCCGCGAATATCCATTACGAGCAGTACTTC.

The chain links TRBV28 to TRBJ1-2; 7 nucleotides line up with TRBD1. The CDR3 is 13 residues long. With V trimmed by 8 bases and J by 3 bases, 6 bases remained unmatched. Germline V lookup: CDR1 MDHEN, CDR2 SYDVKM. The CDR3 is CASGQVSDYGYTF. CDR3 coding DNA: TGTGCCAGCGGACAGGTCTCCGACTATGGCTACACCTTC.

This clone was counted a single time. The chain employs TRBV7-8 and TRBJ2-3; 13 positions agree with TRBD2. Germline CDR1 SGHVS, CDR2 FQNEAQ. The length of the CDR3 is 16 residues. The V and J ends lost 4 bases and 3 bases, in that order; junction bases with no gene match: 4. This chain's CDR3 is CASSWTSGRTTDTQYF. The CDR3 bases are TGTGCCAGCAGCTGGACTAGCGGGAGAACGACAGATACGCAGTATTTT.

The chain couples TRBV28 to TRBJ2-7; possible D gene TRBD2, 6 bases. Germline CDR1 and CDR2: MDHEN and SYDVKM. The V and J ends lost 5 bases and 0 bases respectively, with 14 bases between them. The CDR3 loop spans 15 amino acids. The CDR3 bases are TGTGCCAGCAGTCCCATGGGACTTTACTCCTACGAGCAGTACTTC. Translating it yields CASSPMGLYSYEQYF.

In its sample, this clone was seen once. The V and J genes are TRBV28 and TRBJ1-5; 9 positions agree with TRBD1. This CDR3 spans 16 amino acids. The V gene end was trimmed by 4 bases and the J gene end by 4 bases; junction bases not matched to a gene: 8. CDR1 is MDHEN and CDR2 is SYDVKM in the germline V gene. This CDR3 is CASSSPYGTGNQPQHF. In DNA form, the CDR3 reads TGTGCCAGCAGTTCTCCATACGGGACAGGGAATCAGCCCCAGCATTTT.

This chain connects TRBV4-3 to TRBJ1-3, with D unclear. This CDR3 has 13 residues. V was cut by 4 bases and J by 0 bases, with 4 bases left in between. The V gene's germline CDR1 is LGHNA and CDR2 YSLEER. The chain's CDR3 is CASSRSSGNTIYF. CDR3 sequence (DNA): TGCGCCAGCAGCCGGAGCTCTGGAAACACCATATATTTT.

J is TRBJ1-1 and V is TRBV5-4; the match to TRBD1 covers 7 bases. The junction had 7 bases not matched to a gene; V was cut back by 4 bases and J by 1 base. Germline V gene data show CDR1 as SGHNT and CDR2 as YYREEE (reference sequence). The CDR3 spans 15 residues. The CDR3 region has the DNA TGTGCCAGCAGCCCGACGACAGGGACGAACACTGAAGCTTTCTTT. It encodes CASSPTTGTNTEAFF.

DNA for the CDR3: TGTGCCAGCAGCCGGTTGGCTAATGAAAAACTGTTTTTT. Protein: CASSRLANEKLFF. The chain uses TRBV6-5 and TRBJ1-4; D gene ambiguous. The germline V and J ends were trimmed by 6 bases and 3 bases, with 8 bases remaining between them. Germline V lookup: CDR1 MNHEY, CDR2 SVGAGI. CDR3 size: 13 residues.

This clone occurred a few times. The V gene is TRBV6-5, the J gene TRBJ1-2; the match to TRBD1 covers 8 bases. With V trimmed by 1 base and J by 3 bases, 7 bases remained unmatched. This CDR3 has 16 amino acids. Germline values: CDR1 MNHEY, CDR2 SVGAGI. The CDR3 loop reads CASSYFGQGRYYGYTF. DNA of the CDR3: TGTGCCAGCAGTTACTTCGGACAGGGACGATACTATGGCTACACCTTC.

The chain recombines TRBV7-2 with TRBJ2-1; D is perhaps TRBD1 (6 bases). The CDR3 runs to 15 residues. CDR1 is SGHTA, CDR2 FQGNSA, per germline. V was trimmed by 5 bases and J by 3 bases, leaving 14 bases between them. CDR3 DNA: TGTGCCAGCAGCGTTTGGGCGACAGGCTACAATGAGCAGTTCTTC. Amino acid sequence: CASSVWATGYNEQFF.

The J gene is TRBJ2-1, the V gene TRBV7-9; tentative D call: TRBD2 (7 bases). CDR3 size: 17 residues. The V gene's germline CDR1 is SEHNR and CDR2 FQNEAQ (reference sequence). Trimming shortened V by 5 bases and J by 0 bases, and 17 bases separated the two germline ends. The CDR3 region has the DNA TGTGCCAGCAGCCCAGCCGGGGGGCTGAGCTCCTACAATGAGCAGTTCTTC. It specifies CASSPAGGLSSYNEQFF.